The 11 T cell receptor beta chains presented below share a single source sample, sequenced in a study of technical replicates of blood from several donors. The data were produced by immunoSEQ multiplex PCR, yet TCRdb's version contains in-frame clones alone and is incomplete. The table has around 60,000 clones, roughly 92% seen once. Sequencing was done on a sample of PBMCs. All receptors derive from a human donor in good health. Some clones in this sample may be carry-over from other donors' samples.

J is TRBJ1-5 and V is TRBV7-8; D ambiguous. The CDR3 has 14 amino acids. Trimming took off 7 bases at V and 0 bases at J, with 10 bases between the two ends. The germline CDR1 and CDR2 sequences are SGHVS and FQNEAQ. The CDR3 spells CASTQSSSNQPQHF. DNA for the CDR3: TGTGCCAGCACACAGAGCAGTAGCAATCAGCCCCAGCATTTT.

V gene TRBV15 combines with J gene TRBJ2-5; D is perhaps TRBD1 (5 bases). This CDR3 comprises 15 residues. The germline gives CDR1 LNHNV, CDR2 YYDKDF (reference sequence). Trimming pared 1 base from V and 1 base from J, leaving 10 bases between. The CDR3 coding sequence is TGTGCCACCAGCAGAGTCCCAGGGTTCCAAGAGACCCAGTACTTC. This gives the protein CATSRVPGFQETQYF.

In DNA, the CDR3 is TGTGCCAGTAGTAGGACAGGTTCCTACGAGCAGTACTTC. This codes for CASSRTGSYEQYF. V gene TRBV19 combines with J gene TRBJ2-7; 7 positions match TRBD1. The CDR3 length is 13 residues. The trim removed 4 bases at V and 1 base at J, leaving 1 base unmatched. CDR1 is LNHDA and CDR2 is SQIVND in the germline V gene (reference sequence).

The chain uses TRBV6-5 and TRBJ2-5; 8 nucleotides match TRBD2. The V segment lost 6 bases and the J segment 2 bases; nucleotides outside the gene matches: 5. This CDR3 contains 14 residues. The germline V gene has CDR1 MNHEY and CDR2 SVGAGI. The CDR3 bases are TGTGCCAGCAGCCTCGGCGGGGGGCAAGAGACCCAGTACTTC. Its translation is CASSLGGGQETQYF.

The J gene is TRBJ2-5, the V gene TRBV7-6, with 7 bases identical to TRBD1. Germline V lookup: CDR1 SGHVS, CDR2 FNYEAQ. The CDR3 runs 16 residues. V shed 2 bases and J 4 bases; nucleotides not matched to a gene: 10. CDR3 bases: TGTGCCAGCAGCTTACCTGACAGGGAGATAACAGAGACCCAGTACTTC. Amino acids: CASSLPDREITETQYF.

The chain uses TRBV7-2 and TRBJ2-7; 8 nucleotides line up with TRBD1. Trimming at V came to 3 bases and at J to 6 bases, leaving 10 bases not matched to a gene. Per the germline V gene, CDR1 is SGHTA and CDR2 is FQGNSA. The CDR3 consists of 15 residues. In DNA, the CDR3 is TGTGCCAGCAGCTTTTCAACCGGGACAGGCTCCGAGCAGTACTTC. Its protein is CASSFSTGTGSEQYF.

This clone was detected only once. The rearrangement joins TRBV5-1 to TRBJ2-1; 14 nucleotides match TRBD2. V shed 2 bases, J shed 12 bases, and the junction held 16 bases outside the gene matches. Germline CDR1 and CDR2: SGHRS and YFSETQ. The CDR3 length is 18 residues. CDR3 bases: TGCGCCAGCAGCTTCACCCTAAAGACTAGCGGGGGGGCCCTAGGGCAGTTCTTC. It codes for CASSFTLKTSGGALGQFF.

This rearrangement joins TRBV4-1 to TRBJ1-6; maybe TRBD1 (5 bases). This CDR3 is built from 17 residues. Per the germline V gene, CDR1 is MGHRA and CDR2 is YSYEKL. Trimming removed 4 bases from V and 6 bases from J, with 19 bases in between. The CDR3 is CASSLTPVGGGNSPLHF. The DNA for the CDR3 is TGCGCCAGCAGCCTCACACCGGTCGGGGGGGGTAATTCACCCCTCCACTTT.

The rearrangement uses TRBV2 and TRBJ1-1, with TRBD1 identical over 9 bases. The ends lost 3 bases at V and 7 bases at J; junction bases unmatched: 3. The CDR3 is 13 residues long. CDR1 and CDR2 (germline): SNHLY, FYNNEI. CDR3 sequence: CASSEVDRGEAFF. The CDR3 DNA sequence: TGTGCCAGCAGTGAGGTGGACAGGGGTGAAGCTTTCTTT.

This chain links TRBV7-3 with TRBJ2-3; 11 bases are a match to TRBD2. The CDR3 extends over 15 amino acids. The germline CDR1 and CDR2 sequences are SGHTA and FQGTGA. With 5 bases clipped from V and 4 bases from J, the junction kept 5 bases outside the gene matches. In DNA form, the CDR3 reads TGTGCCAGCAGCCCTTTAGCGGGAGGGCCAGATACGCAGTATTTT. Residues: CASSPLAGGPDTQYF. The variable domain in full, with the rest retrieved from reference TRBV7-3 and TRBJ2-3, is GAGVSQTPSNKVTEKGKYVELRCDPISGHTALYWYRQSLGQGPEFLIYFQGTGAADDSGLPNDRFFAVRPEGSVSTLKIQRTERGDSAVYLCASSPLAGGPDTQYFGPGTRLTVL.

The chain couples TRBV5-1 to TRBJ2-1; 10 bases map to TRBD2. V gave up 0 bases and J gave up 8 bases; unmatched junction bases: 8. Germline V lookup: CDR1 SGHRS, CDR2 YFSETQ. The CDR3 runs to 16 residues. The DNA for the CDR3 is TGCGCCAGCAGCTTGGAGTCTAGCGGGAGATTAGATGAGCAGTTCTTC. As protein: CASSLESSGRLDEQFF.